These 10 T cell receptor beta chains were sequenced from one sample in a study of CD8+ T cells in alopecia areata. Treatment here: oral pan-JAK inhibitor, 5-10 mg twice daily. RNA extraction and reverse transcription yielded cDNA as sequencing template. The table came from immunoSEQ multiplex PCR; TCRdb's copy has only in-frame clones and leaves some out. The sample holds over 120,000 clones, about 59% seen once. The sequences come from CD8+ T cells sorted from blood, collected at week 4, from a patient treated with tofacitinib. Receptor source: a human donor with alopecia areata.

The chain combines TRBV7-2 with TRBJ2-3; the D is unclear. Looked up from germline, CDR1 is SGHTA and CDR2 is FQGNSA. The CDR3 is made up of 14 amino acids. Between the trimmed V and J ends, which lost 0 bases and 5 bases, there was a span of 9 bases. In DNA form, the CDR3 reads TGTGCCAGCAGCTTAGCGCTCGGTGGAGATACGCAGTATTTT. The encoded protein is CASSLALGGDTQYF.

This clone has more than one count but fewer than ten. V is TRBV5-1 and J is TRBJ2-7; D might be TRBD1 (6 bases). Between the trimmed V and J ends, which lost 5 bases and 2 bases, there was a span of 17 bases. CDR1 and CDR2 from the germline V gene are SGHRS and YFSETQ. The CDR3 loop spans 15 amino acids. DNA for the CDR3: TGCGCCAGCAGAGCTAGGTGGGACACCACCTACGAGCAGTACTTC. This translates into CASRARWDTTYEQYF.

This clone was seen a few times. The chain carries TRBV27 and TRBJ1-2, with 8 bases that match TRBD1. The V gene end was trimmed by 4 bases and the J gene end by 4 bases; junction bases not matched to a gene: 5. The CDR3 length is 14 residues. The germline gives CDR1 MNHEY, CDR2 SMNVEV (reference sequence). This CDR3 is CASSSSGGAYGYTF. The CDR3 DNA sequence: TGTGCCAGCAGTTCATCAGGGGGCGCCTATGGCTACACCTTC.

The chain combines TRBV30 with TRBJ1-2; TRBD1 agrees at 12 bases. Germline CDR1 is GTSNPN and CDR2 is SVGIG (reference sequence). With 3 bases clipped from V and 8 bases from J, the junction kept 10 bases outside the gene matches. CDR3 length: 15 residues. For the CDR3, the DNA is TGTGCCTGGAGGGGGACAGGGGGCTTCACACAAGGCTACACCTTC. Translation: CAWRGTGGFTQGYTF. Variable domain in full (rest from reference TRBV30 and TRBJ1-2): SQTIHQWPATLVQPVGSPLSLECTVEGTSNPNLYWYRQAAGRGLQLLFYSVGIGQISSEVPQNLSASRPQDRQFILSSKKLLLSDSGFYLCAWRGTGGFTQGYTFGSGTRLTVV.

This rearrangement joins TRBV6-5 to TRBJ2-7; D gene ambiguous. Germline V lookup: CDR1 MNHEY, CDR2 SVGAGI. CDR3 length: 14 residues. V lost 4 bases and J lost 6, with 16 bases in between. CDR3 amino acids: CASSFRLSGSEQYF. In DNA form, the CDR3 reads TGTGCCAGCAGTTTCAGGCTCTCTGGCTCCGAGCAGTACTTC.

The chain employs TRBV5-4 and TRBJ1-1; D is unclear. Germline V gene lookup returns CDR1 SGHNT and CDR2 YYREEE (reference sequence). V dropped 4 bases and J dropped 7 bases, with 8 bases sitting between them. The CDR3 has 11 amino acids. The DNA for the CDR3 is TGTGCCAGCAGCGCTCCGGGTGAAGCTTTCTTT. Protein sequence: CASSAPGEAFF. Using reference TRBV5-4 and TRBJ1-1 for the parts outside the CDR3, the full variable domain is ETGVTQSPTHLIKTRGQQVTLRCSSQSGHNTVSWYQQALGQGPQFIFQYYREEENGRGNFPPRFSGLQFPNYSSELNVNALELDDSALYLCASSAPGEAFFGQGTRLTVV.

V and J are TRBV5-6 and TRBJ2-7; D is possibly TRBD1 (5 bases). There are 12 residues in the CDR3. Germline CDR1 SGHDT, CDR2 YYEEEE. V dropped 4 bases and J dropped 5 bases, with 10 bases sitting between them. CDR3: CASSLRVHEQYF. CDR3 nucleotide sequence: TGTGCCAGCAGCCTCAGGGTCCACGAGCAGTACTTC.

This rearrangement joins TRBV7-6 to TRBJ2-2; TRBD1 aligns across 7 bases. Germline CDR1 is SGHVS and CDR2 is FNYEAQ. V shed 5 bases and J 3 bases; nucleotides not matched to a gene: 6. CDR3 length: 15 residues. CDR3 nucleotide sequence: TGTGCCAGCAGCACCGGGACAGACGACACCGGGGAGCTGTTTTTT. Its protein is CASSTGTDDTGELFF.

The chain combines TRBV4-1 with TRBJ2-7, with TRBD2 as a possible D gene (6 bases). This CDR3 has 17 residues. Germline CDR1 and CDR2: MGHRA and YSYEKL. Trimming took off 1 base at V and 4 bases at J, with 20 bases between the two ends. CDR3 nucleotide sequence: TGCGCCAGCAGCCAAGGCCCCCTCGGGGGAAGGATTTACGAGCAGTACTTC. This encodes CASSQGPLGGRIYEQYF.

The chain carries TRBV29-1 and TRBJ1-2; a possible D gene is TRBD1 (5 bases). Germline CDR1 reads SQVTM; CDR2 reads ANQGSEA. The CDR3 has 13 amino acids. V was trimmed by 0 bases and J by 8 bases, leaving 13 bases between them. This CDR3 reads CSVEDETESGYTF. The CDR3 nucleotides read TGCAGCGTTGAAGACGAGACAGAGAGCGGCTACACCTTC.